A single sample is the source of the 22 T cell receptor beta chains below, sequenced in a study of blood T cell repertoires in COVID-19. The table came from immunoSEQ multiplex PCR; TCRdb's copy has only in-frame clones and leaves some out. The profile shows some 250,000 clones, approximately 83% of them singletons. The specimen sequenced was peripheral blood. The receptors here all came from a woman in her twenties or thirties who had recovered from COVID-19.

J is TRBJ2-5 and V is TRBV25-1; 7 bases are shared with TRBD1. This CDR3 comprises 15 residues. Unmatched junction bases numbered 13, after V lost 7 bases and J lost 5 bases. Germline values: CDR1 MGHDK, CDR2 SYGVNS. The CDR3 loop reads CASTKPGQWGETQYF. CDR3 DNA sequence: TGTGCCAGCACCAAACCGGGACAGTGGGGGGAGACCCAGTACTTC.

This chain connects TRBV7-8 to TRBJ1-1; possible D gene TRBD1, 5 bases. V was shortened by 3 bases and J by 5 bases, with 22 bases between the two germline ends. This CDR3 has 17 residues. Germline CDR1 SGHVS, CDR2 FQNEAQ. CDR3 protein: CASSLRGAGGSLTEAFF. The DNA of the CDR3 is TGTGCCAGCAGCTTGCGAGGAGCGGGGGGTTCTTTGACTGAAGCTTTCTTT. The variable domain in full, with the rest retrieved from reference TRBV7-8 and TRBJ1-1, is GAGVSQSPRYKVAKRGQDVALRCDPISGHVSLFWYQQALGQGPEFLTYFQNEAQLDKSGLPSDRFFAERPEGSVSTLKIQRTQQEDSAVYLCASSLRGAGGSLTEAFFGQGTRLTVV.

V gene TRBV29-1 combines with J gene TRBJ2-2, with 10 bases fitting TRBD1. The germline gives CDR1 SQVTM, CDR2 ANQGSEA. The CDR3 loop spans 16 amino acids. The junction had 11 bases not matched to a gene; V was cut back by 5 bases and J by 5 bases. CDR3 sequence (DNA): TGCAGCGTTACTTACCTGGGACAGGGGAAGACCGGGGAGCTGTTTTTT. Encoded protein: CSVTYLGQGKTGELFF.

The chain has TRBV24-1 and TRBJ2-1; 10 bases match TRBD1. CDR3 length equals 23 residues. CDR1 is KGHDR, CDR2 SFDVKD, per germline. The J segment lost 1 base and the V segment lost 4 bases, leaving 24 bases of the junction unmatched. DNA for the CDR3: TGTGCCACCAGTGACAACTATCGGGACAGGGGTTCGGTTGTGGAAGTGTCCTACAATGAGCAGTTCTTC. This encodes CATSDNYRDRGSVVEVSYNEQFF.

V gene TRBV19 combines with J gene TRBJ1-2; D possibly corresponds to TRBD1 (6 bases). The CDR3 consists of 14 residues. Germline CDR1 is LNHDA and CDR2 is SQIVND (reference sequence). V was cut by 3 bases and J by 4 bases, with 12 bases left in between. The CDR3 DNA reads as TGTGCCAGTAGTATTACAGGGATTCCCTATGGCTACACCTTC. As protein: CASSITGIPYGYTF.

The rearrangement joins TRBV30 to TRBJ1-1, with a tentative D call TRBD1 (6 bases). The CDR3 is 16 amino acids. V was trimmed by 0 bases and J by 5 bases, leaving 19 bases between them. The germline V gene has CDR1 GTSNPN and CDR2 SVGIG (reference sequence). The CDR3 loop reads CAWSVLVWAGETEAFF. In nucleotides, the CDR3 is TGTGCCTGGAGTGTACTAGTTTGGGCAGGGGAGACTGAAGCTTTCTTT.

The genes are TRBV3-1 (or the pseudogene TRBV3-2) and TRBJ2-3; D is uncertain. The CDR3 sequence is 14 residues long. The V end was cut by 5 bases, the J end by 0 bases, with 9 bases between. Germline loops: CDR1 LGHDT, CDR2 YNNKEL (reference sequence). CDR3 sequence (DNA): TGTGCCAGCAGCGCCGTAAGCAGCACAGATACGCAGTATTTT. This gives the protein CASSAVSSTDTQYF.

This chain connects TRBV10-3 to TRBJ2-3, with 12 bases matching TRBD2. Losses at the gene ends were 3 bases for V and 5 bases for J; bases not matched to a gene: 6. Germline V gene data show CDR1 as ENHRY and CDR2 as SYGVKD. The CDR3 covers 16 residues. The CDR3 here is CAISDSRLAGEDTQYF. The CDR3 coding sequence is TGTGCCATCAGTGACTCCCGACTAGCGGGGGAAGATACGCAGTATTTT.

The CDR3 is CASSLGSREQYF. In DNA, the CDR3 is TGTGCCAGCAGCTTAGGGTCGAGAGAGCAGTACTTC. V gene TRBV13 combines with J gene TRBJ2-7; D uncertain. The germline V and J ends were trimmed by 0 bases and 7 bases, with 7 bases remaining between them. CDR1 PRHDT and CDR2 FYEKMQ come from the germline V gene (reference sequence). The CDR3 is 12 residues long.

The gene calls are TRBV3-1 (or the pseudogene TRBV3-2) and TRBJ1-3; maybe TRBD1 (6 bases). Germline V gene data show CDR1 as LGHDT and CDR2 as YNNKEL (reference sequence). The V end lost 5 bases, the J end lost 1 base, and 9 bases lay between the germline ends. The CDR3 extends over 14 amino acids. The DNA of the CDR3 is TGTGCCAGCAGCGAGCAGGGGTCTGGAAACACCATATATTTT. It specifies CASSEQGSGNTIYF.

The chain couples TRBV5-1 to TRBJ2-3; D might be TRBD2 (6 bases). Trimming removed 5 bases from V and 2 bases from J, with 9 bases in between. The V gene's germline CDR1 is SGHRS and CDR2 YFSETQ. This CDR3 has 13 residues. The CDR3 is CASREGNTDTQYF. The DNA of the CDR3 is TGCGCCAGCAGGGAGGGGAACACAGATACGCAGTATTTT. The full variable domain, completed using reference TRBV5-1 and TRBJ2-3, is KAGVTQTPRYLIKTRGQQVTLSCSPISGHRSVSWYQQTPGQGLQFLFEYFSETQRNKGNFPGRFSGRQFSNSRSEMNVSTLELGDSALYLCASREGNTDTQYFGPGTRLTVL.

This sequence joins TRBV7-8 and TRBJ2-3; TRBD2 agrees at 13 bases. The CDR3 has 21 residues. The V gene end was trimmed by 5 bases and the J gene end by 3 bases; junction bases not matched to a gene: 20. Germline values: CDR1 SGHVS, CDR2 FQNEAQ. CDR3 residues: CASSRSDLILAGGGWTDTQYF. The CDR3 coding sequence is TGTGCCAGCAGCCGATCGGACCTTATACTAGCGGGGGGGGGCTGGACAGATACGCAGTATTTT.

V and J are TRBV9 and TRBJ2-1; 9 bases line up with TRBD2. This CDR3 spans 16 amino acids. Germline CDR1 and CDR2: SGDLS and YYNGEE. V was pared by 2 bases and J by 7 bases, with 10 bases of the junction left unmatched. CDR3 amino acids: CASSVGSGGGMNEQFF. The DNA for the CDR3 is TGTGCCAGCAGCGTGGGTAGCGGGGGCGGGATGAATGAGCAGTTCTTC.

The V and J genes are TRBV5-1 and TRBJ1-4, with 12 nucleotides matching TRBD1. Unmatched junction bases numbered 13, after V lost 4 bases and J lost 0 bases. CDR1 and CDR2 (germline): SGHRS, YFSETQ. The CDR3 contains 20 residues. CDR3 DNA sequence: TGCGCCAGCAGCCTCGGGACAGGGGGCGTAAGCATAGCAACTAATGAAAAACTGTTTTTT. Translation gives CASSLGTGGVSIATNEKLFF. The variable domain in full, with the rest retrieved from reference TRBV5-1 and TRBJ1-4, is KAGVTQTPRYLIKTRGQQVTLSCSPISGHRSVSWYQQTPGQGLQFLFEYFSETQRNKGNFPGRFSGRQFSNSRSEMNVSTLELGDSALYLCASSLGTGGVSIATNEKLFFGSGTQLSVL.

The CDR3, as DNA: TGTGCCAGTAGTCCATTCACAGGGGGCACGGAAGAGACCCAGTACTTC. Translation gives CASSPFTGGTEETQYF. The V and J genes are TRBV19 and TRBJ2-5; 9 bases fit TRBD1. The CDR3 spans 16 residues. J was trimmed by 3 bases and V by 5 bases; bases with no gene match: 10. The germline CDR1 and CDR2 sequences are LNHDA and SQIVND (reference sequence).

This chain links TRBV12-3 or TRBV12-4 with TRBJ1-5; 8 bases line up with TRBD1. V lost 2 bases to trimming and J lost 11 bases; unmatched junction nucleotides: 5. The CDR3 totals 13 residues. CDR3 residues: CASSLRGQVAQHF. The CDR3 coding sequence is TGTGCCAGCAGTTTACGGGGACAGGTGGCCCAGCATTTT.

The V call is TRBV4-2, the J call TRBJ1-6; 9 positions agree with TRBD1. Germline assignment: CDR1 LGHNA and CDR2 YNFKEQ. After removal of 0 bases from V and 0 bases from J, the junction contained 3 bases not matched to a gene. This CDR3 is 18 amino acids long. CDR3 loop: CASSQDRGQGSYNSPLHF. The CDR3 DNA reads as TGTGCCAGCAGCCAAGATAGGGGACAGGGCTCCTATAATTCACCCCTCCACTTT.

The gene calls are TRBV5-4 and TRBJ2-5; 11 bases align to TRBD2. Germline V CDR1 and CDR2: SGHNT, YYREEE (reference sequence). The CDR3 sequence is 17 residues long. Trimming took 4 bases from V and 5 from J; bases not matched to a gene: 13. For the CDR3, the DNA is TGTGCCAGCAGCATACGAATTAGCGGGGGGGTCGGGGAGACCCAGTACTTC. Its protein product is CASSIRISGGVGETQYF.

This rearrangement joins TRBV18 to TRBJ2-7; 9 bases align to TRBD1. V shed 10 bases, J shed 0 bases, and the junction held 4 bases outside the gene matches. Germline loops: CDR1 KGHSH, CDR2 LQKENI. This CDR3 comprises 13 residues. The CDR3 bases are TGTGCCACCGCACAGGGGGCCTCCTACGAGCAGTACTTC. This translates into CATAQGASYEQYF.

This clone was seen a handful of times. The V and J genes are TRBV7-6 and TRBJ2-3; 7 bases are shared with TRBD2. The trim removed 2 bases at V and 1 base at J, leaving 0 bases unmatched. The CDR3 extends over 14 amino acids. Germline V gene sequence: CDR1 SGHVS, CDR2 FNYEAQ. CDR3 sequence (DNA): TGTGCCAGCAGCTTAAGCGGGGGCACAGATACGCAGTATTTT. Amino acids: CASSLSGGTDTQYF.

The chain links TRBV9 to TRBJ2-5; 9 bases line up with TRBD1. CDR1 is SGDLS and CDR2 is YYNGEE in the germline V gene. CDR3 length equals 16 residues. V lost 3 bases and J lost 6; bases outside the gene matches: 12. The CDR3: CASSALGGQGGQTQYF. As DNA, the CDR3 is TGTGCCAGCAGCGCCCTCGGGGGACAGGGTGGTCAGACCCAGTACTTC.

This clone was observed a single time. Other DNA sequences within the sample encode an identical CDR3. This rearrangement joins TRBV6-5 to TRBJ1-1; TRBD1 agrees at 8 bases. The CDR3 extends over 14 amino acids. Germline V gene lookup returns CDR1 MNHEY and CDR2 SVGAGI. V was clipped by 6 bases and J by 1 base; unmatched bases: 4. CDR3 region: CASRGTGGNTEAFF. The CDR3 nucleotides are TGTGCCAGCAGGGGAACAGGGGGGAACACTGAAGCTTTCTTT.